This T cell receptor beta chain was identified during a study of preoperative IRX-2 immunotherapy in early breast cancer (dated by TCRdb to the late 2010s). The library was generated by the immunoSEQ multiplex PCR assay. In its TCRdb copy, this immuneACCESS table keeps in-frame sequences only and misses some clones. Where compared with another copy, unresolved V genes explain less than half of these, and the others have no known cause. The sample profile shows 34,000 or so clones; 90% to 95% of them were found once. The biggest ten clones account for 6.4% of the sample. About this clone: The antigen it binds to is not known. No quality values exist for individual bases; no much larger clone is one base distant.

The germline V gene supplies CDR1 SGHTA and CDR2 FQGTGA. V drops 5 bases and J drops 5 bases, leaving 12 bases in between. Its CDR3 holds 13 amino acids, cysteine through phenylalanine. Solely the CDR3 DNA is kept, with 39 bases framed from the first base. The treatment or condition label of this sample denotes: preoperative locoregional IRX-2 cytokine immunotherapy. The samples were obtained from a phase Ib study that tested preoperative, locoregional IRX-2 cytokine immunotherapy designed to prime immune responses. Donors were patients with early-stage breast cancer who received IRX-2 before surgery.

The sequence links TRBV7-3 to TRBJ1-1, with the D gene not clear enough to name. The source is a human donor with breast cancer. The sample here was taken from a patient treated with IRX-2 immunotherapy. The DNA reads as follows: TGTGCCAGCAGCATGTTTGACGGGACTGAAGCTTTCTTT. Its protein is CASSMFDGTEAFF.